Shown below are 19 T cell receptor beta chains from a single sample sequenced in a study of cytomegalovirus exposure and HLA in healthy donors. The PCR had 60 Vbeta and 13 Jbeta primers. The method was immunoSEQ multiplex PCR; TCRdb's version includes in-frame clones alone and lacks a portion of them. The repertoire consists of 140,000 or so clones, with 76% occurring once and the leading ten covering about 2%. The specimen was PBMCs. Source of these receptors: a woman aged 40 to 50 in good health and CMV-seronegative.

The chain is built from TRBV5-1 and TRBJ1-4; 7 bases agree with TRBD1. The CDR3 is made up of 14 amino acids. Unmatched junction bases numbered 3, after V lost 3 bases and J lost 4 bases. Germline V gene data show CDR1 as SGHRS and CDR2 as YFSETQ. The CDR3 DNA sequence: TGCGCCAGCAGCTACCGGGACAGTAATGAAAAACTGTTTTTT. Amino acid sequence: CASSYRDSNEKLFF.

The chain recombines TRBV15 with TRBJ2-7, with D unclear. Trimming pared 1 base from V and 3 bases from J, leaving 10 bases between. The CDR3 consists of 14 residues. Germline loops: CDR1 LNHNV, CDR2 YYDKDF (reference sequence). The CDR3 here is CATSRGRVGYEQYF. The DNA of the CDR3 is TGTGCCACCAGCAGAGGACGGGTAGGCTACGAGCAGTACTTC.

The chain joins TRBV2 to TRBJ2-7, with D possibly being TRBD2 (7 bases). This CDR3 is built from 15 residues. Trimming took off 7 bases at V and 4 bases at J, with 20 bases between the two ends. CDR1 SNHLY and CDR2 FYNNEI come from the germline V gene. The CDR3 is CASNQGGVPVYEQYF. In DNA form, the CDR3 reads TGTGCCAGCAACCAAGGGGGGGTACCCGTATACGAGCAGTACTTC.

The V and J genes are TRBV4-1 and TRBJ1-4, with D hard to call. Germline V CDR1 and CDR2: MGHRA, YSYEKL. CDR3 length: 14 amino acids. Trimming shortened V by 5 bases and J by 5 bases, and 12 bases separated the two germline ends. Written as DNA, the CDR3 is TGCGCCAGCAGCAGCAGGCCCCAGAATGAAAAACTGTTTTTT. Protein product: CASSSRPQNEKLFF.

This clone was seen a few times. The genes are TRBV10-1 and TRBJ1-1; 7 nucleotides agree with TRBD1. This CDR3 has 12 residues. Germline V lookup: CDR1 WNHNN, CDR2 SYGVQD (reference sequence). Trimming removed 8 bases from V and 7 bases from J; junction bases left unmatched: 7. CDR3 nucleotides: TGCGCCAGCCAGACAGGGCAGGGTGAAGCTTTCTTT. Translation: CASQTGQGEAFF.

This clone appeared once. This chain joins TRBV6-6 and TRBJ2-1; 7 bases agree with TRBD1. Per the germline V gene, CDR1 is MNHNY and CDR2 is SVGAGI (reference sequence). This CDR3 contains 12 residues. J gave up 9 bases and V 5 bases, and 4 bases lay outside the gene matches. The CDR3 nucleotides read TGTGCCAGCAGTCCACAGGGGTTTGAGCAGTTCTTC. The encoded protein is CASSPQGFEQFF.

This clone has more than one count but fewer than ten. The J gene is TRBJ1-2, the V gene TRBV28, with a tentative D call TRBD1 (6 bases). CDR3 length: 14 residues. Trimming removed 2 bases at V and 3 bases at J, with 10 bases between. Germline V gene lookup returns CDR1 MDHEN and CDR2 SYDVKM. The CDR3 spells CASSLGAGDYGYTF. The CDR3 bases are TGTGCCAGCAGTTTAGGGGCAGGGGACTATGGCTACACCTTC.

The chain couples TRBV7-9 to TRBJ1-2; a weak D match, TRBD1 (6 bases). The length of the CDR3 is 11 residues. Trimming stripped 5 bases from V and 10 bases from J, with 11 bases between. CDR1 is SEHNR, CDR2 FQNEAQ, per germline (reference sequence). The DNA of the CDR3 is TGTGCCAGCAGCAACTACAGGGACTACACCTTC. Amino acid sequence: CASSNYRDYTF.

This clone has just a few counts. The CDR3 here is CAIRGTAQETQYF. Written as DNA, the CDR3 is TGTGCCATCAGGGGGACAGCCCAAGAGACCCAGTACTTC. The rearrangement uses TRBV10-3 and TRBJ2-5, with 7 bases matching TRBD1. V dropped 6 bases and J dropped 1; count of bases not matched to a gene: 2. Germline V gene lookup returns CDR1 ENHRY and CDR2 SYGVKD. This CDR3 is 13 amino acids long.

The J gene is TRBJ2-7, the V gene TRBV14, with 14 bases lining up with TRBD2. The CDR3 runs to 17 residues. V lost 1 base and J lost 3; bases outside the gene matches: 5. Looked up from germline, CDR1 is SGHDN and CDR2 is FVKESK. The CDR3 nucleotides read TGTGCCAGCAGCCAAGTTTGGGGGACTAGCGGGAGCTACGAGCAGTACTTC. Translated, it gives CASSQVWGTSGSYEQYF.

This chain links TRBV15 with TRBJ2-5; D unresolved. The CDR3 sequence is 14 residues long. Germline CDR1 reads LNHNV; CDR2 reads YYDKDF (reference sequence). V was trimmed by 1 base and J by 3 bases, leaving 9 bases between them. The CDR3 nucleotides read TGTGCCACCAGCAGAGTAGAGGTTAAAGAGACCCAGTACTTC. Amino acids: CATSRVEVKETQYF.

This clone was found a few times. The CDR3 region has the DNA TGCAGCGGCCACAGCGGGGAAAAACTGTTTTTT. Residues: CSGHSGEKLFF. The rearrangement uses TRBV29-1 and TRBJ1-4; D is undetermined. This CDR3 has 11 amino acids. V was clipped by 7 bases and J by 8 bases, with 11 bases between them. Germline CDR1 and CDR2: SQVTM and ANQGSEA.

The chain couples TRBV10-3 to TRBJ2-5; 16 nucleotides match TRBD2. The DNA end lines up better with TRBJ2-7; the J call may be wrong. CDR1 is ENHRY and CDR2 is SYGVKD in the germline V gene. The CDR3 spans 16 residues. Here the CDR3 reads CAISGQGLAGGDEQYF. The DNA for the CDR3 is TGTGCCATCAGTGGCCAGGGACTAGCGGGAGGGGACGAGCAGTACTTC.

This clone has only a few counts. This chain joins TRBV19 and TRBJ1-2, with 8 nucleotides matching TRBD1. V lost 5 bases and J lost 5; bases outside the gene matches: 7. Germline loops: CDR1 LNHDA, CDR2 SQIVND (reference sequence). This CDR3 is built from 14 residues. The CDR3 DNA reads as TGTGCCAGTAGTCCCTTGGGACAGGAGTATGGCTACACCTTC. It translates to CASSPLGQEYGYTF.

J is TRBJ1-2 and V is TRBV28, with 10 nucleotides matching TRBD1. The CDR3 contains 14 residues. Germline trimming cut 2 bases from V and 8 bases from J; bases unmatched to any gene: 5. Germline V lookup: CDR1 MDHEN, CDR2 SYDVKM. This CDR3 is CASSLLWDRGGYTF. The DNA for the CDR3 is TGTGCCAGCAGTTTACTCTGGGACAGGGGAGGCTACACCTTC.

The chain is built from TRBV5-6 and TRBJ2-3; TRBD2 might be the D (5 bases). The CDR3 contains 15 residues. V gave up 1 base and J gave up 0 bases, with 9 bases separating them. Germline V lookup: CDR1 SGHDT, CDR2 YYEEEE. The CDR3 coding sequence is TGTGCCAGCAGCTTGTTCGGGGAAAGCACAGATACGCAGTATTTT. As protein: CASSLFGESTDTQYF. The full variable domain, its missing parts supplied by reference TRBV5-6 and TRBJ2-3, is DAGVTQSPTHLIKTRGQQVTLRCSPKSGHDTVSWYQQALGQGPQFIFQYYEEEERQRGNFPDRFSGHQFPNYSSELNVNALLLGDSALYLCASSLFGESTDTQYFGPGTRLTVL.

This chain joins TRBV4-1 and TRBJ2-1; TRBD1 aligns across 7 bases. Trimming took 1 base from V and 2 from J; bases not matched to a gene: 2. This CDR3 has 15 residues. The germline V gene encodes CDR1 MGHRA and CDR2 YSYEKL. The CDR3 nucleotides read TGCGCCAGCAGCCAAGGACAGGGTACCTACAATGAGCAGTTCTTC. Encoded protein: CASSQGQGTYNEQFF.

The DNA for the CDR3 is TGTGTCAGAAGCCCCCGTCGAGAGACTAGCGGGACCAACACCCTCAATGAGCAGTTCTTC. Translation: CVRSPRRETSGTNTLNEQFF. This chain joins TRBV7-5 and TRBJ2-1; TRBD2 is taken as the D call from the table, unchecked against the DNA. TRBV7-5 is deemed a pseudogene. The CDR3 has 20 amino acids.

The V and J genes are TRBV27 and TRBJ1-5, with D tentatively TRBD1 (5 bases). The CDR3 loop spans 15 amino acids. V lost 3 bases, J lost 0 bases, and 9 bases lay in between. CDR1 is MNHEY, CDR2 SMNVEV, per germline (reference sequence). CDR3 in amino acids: CASSLVGVSNQPQHF. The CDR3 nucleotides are TGTGCCAGCAGTTTGGTAGGGGTTAGCAATCAGCCCCAGCATTTT.